This T cell receptor (beta chain) is from a study of blood T cell repertoires in COVID-19. V was pared by 6 bases and J by 5 bases, with 19 bases of the junction left unmatched. The CDR3 has 18 residues. In germline, CDR1 is SGHAT, CDR2 FQNNGV. Repertoires were generated with immunoSEQ multiplex PCR, while TCRdb's copy carries only in-frame clones and drops some. The sample has 75,000 to 90,000 clones, roughly 86% seen once. V gene TRBV11-2 combines with J gene TRBJ2-5; 9 bases agree with TRBD2. Sequencing input: peripheral blood. The clonotype originates from a man aged 50 or older with active COVID-19. CDR3 bases: TGTGCCAGCAGGGCGGGGCTAGCGGGGACCCCCGGTGTGGAGACCCAGTACTTC. It specifies CASRAGLAGTPGVETQYF.